A single TCR beta chain is shown here with its context. Clones were sequenced by immunoSEQ multiplex PCR, and TCRdb holds only the in-frame ones, with some missing. Of some 350,000 clones in the sample, roughly 90% were seen once. Trimming removed 4 bases at V and 1 base at J, with 11 bases between. The CDR3 sequence is 15 residues long. Germline V gene lookup returns CDR1 SGHTA and CDR2 FQGNSA. Described treatment: roughly 19 received Ad26.COV2.S at low or high dose, single or two shots; 5 received placebo; per-sample allocation not given. Each sample was drawn 63 days after the first injection (of vaccine or placebo). The sample comes from a study of Ad26.COV2.S vaccination and SARS-CoV-2 variants.

The clonotype originates from a person between 18 and 65 years old who received the Ad26.COV2.S COVID-19 vaccine or a placebo. The rearrangement joins TRBV7-2 to TRBJ2-1; D call uncertain. The specimen was peripheral blood, collected in a trial of Ad26.COV2.S vaccine versus placebo. The CDR3 coding sequence is TGTGCCAGCAGCTCCCAAGGCCCGTCCTACAATGAGCAGTTCTTC. The encoded protein is CASSSQGPSYNEQFF.